These 15 T cell receptor beta chains came from one sample sequenced in a study of T-cell reconstitution after alpha-beta-depleted transplantation in children. During its preparation, the TCRbeta library received unique molecular identifiers. Via MiXCR, TCRdb re-called the PCR reads, giving one row per CDR3 protein. The sample yields around 600,000 distinct CDR3 sequences, around 16% seen once. Sequenced material: PBMCs from the stem cell graft donor, taken from the stem cell graft. Receptors originate from a human donor who donated a stem cell graft to a child with acute myeloid leukemia.

The chain carries TRBV10-3 and TRBJ1-4, with TRBD1 as a possible D gene (6 bases). This CDR3 contains 14 residues. Germline CDR1 and CDR2: ENHRY and SYGVKD. Trimming left V 5 bases short and J 1 base short, with 8 bases between. The CDR3 region is CAISQTGTNEKLFF. The CDR3 DNA reads as TGTGCCATCAGTCAGACAGGAACTAATGAAAAACTGTTTTTT.

The chain joins TRBV7-2 to TRBJ2-7, with D maybe TRBD1 (6 bases). CDR3 length: 13 residues. Germline V lookup: CDR1 SGHTA, CDR2 FQGNSA. Trimming pared 2 bases from V and 10 bases from J, leaving 15 bases between. CDR3 protein: CASSLIGAGAQYF. The CDR3 nucleotides read TGTGCCAGCAGCTTAATAGGGGCAGGGGCTCAGTACTTC.

The chain combines TRBV6-1 with TRBJ2-1, with 8 positions matching TRBD1. CDR3 length equals 15 residues. The germline gives CDR1 MNHNS, CDR2 SASEGT. The trim removed 1 base at V and 4 bases at J, leaving 3 bases unmatched. The CDR3 DNA sequence: TGTGCCAGCAGTGAAGAGCAGGGGGCATACAATGAGCAGTTCTTC. Translation gives CASSEEQGAYNEQFF.

A few counts support this clonotype. The chain recombines TRBV28 with TRBJ1-5, with D possibly being TRBD1 (6 bases). The CDR3 length is 15 residues. Trimming pared 5 bases from V and 2 bases from J, leaving 13 bases between. Germline V gives CDR1 MDHEN, CDR2 SYDVKM. The CDR3 DNA follows: TGTGCCAGCAGTCCAAACAGGGTGGGCAATCAGCCCCAGCATTTT. It specifies CASSPNRVGNQPQHF.

This clonotype was seen many times. The chain combines TRBV12-3 or TRBV12-4 with TRBJ1-3, with D possibly matching TRBD1 (5 bases). V was trimmed by 5 bases and J by 1 base, leaving 12 bases between them. CDR3 size: 15 residues. The CDR3 protein is CASSQQGKSGNTIYF. The CDR3 DNA reads as TGTGCCAGCAGTCAGCAGGGAAAATCTGGAAACACCATATATTTT.

The chain uses TRBV7-3 and TRBJ2-7, with a weak D call TRBD1 (6 bases). The CDR3 consists of 14 residues. The V gene lost 2 bases and the J gene lost 7 bases, with 15 bases spanning the gap. Germline CDR1 SGHTA, CDR2 FQGTGA. The DNA of the CDR3 is TGTGCCAGCAGCTTATTTCAGGGGACGGGTGAGCAGTACTTC. Translated: CASSLFQGTGEQYF.

Many counts were recorded for this clonotype. The chain combines TRBV10-3 with TRBJ2-7; D possibly corresponds to TRBD2 (5 bases). V was pared by 8 bases and J by 6 bases, with 14 bases between. CDR3 length: 12 residues. Per the germline V gene, CDR1 is ENHRY and CDR2 is SYGVKD. The CDR3 here is CAIGKGEGEQYV. The CDR3 nucleotides read TGTGCCATCGGCAAGGGAGAGGGCGAGCAGTACGTC.

This clonotype was found many times. The chain uses TRBV7-2 and TRBJ2-1; D unclear. CDR3 size: 12 residues. The ends were cut back, 5 bases at V and 5 bases at J, with 7 bases in the middle. Germline V lookup: CDR1 SGHTA, CDR2 FQGNSA. The CDR3: CASSPFNNEQFF. DNA of the CDR3: TGTGCCAGCAGCCCATTCAACAATGAGCAGTTCTTC. The variable domain in full, with the rest retrieved from reference TRBV7-2 and TRBJ2-1, is GAGVSQSPSNKVTEKGKDVELRCDPISGHTALYWYRQSLGQGLEFLIYFQGNSAPDKSGLPSDRFSAERTGGSVSTLTIQRTQQEDSAVYLCASSPFNNEQFFGPGTRLTVL.

A remark on this clonotype: Given a much more abundant clone one base away, this may be a read error. The rearrangement joins TRBV20-1 to TRBJ2-7, with D uncertain. CDR3 size: 11 residues. The germline V gene encodes CDR1 DFQATT and CDR2 SNEGSKA (reference sequence). CDR3 DNA: TGCTGTGCTAGTTCGGCACCGGATCAGTACGTC. Translation: CCASSAPDQYV.

This clonotype was seen at least ten times. V is TRBV20-1 and J is TRBJ2-1; no clear D gene. There are 12 residues in the CDR3. Germline V gene lookup returns CDR1 DFQATT and CDR2 SNEGSKA (reference sequence). V was cut by 6 bases and J by 6 bases, with 12 bases left in between. The CDR3 here is CSADSRANEQFF. The CDR3 DNA sequence: TGCAGTGCCGACTCTCGGGCCAATGAGCAGTTCTTC.

The rearrangement joins TRBV9 to TRBJ2-3; TRBD2 matches 10 bases. Trimming at V came to 10 bases and at J to 3 bases, leaving 5 bases not matched to a gene. Germline assignment: CDR1 SGDLS and CDR2 YYNGEE. The CDR3 loop spans 13 amino acids. The CDR3 region has the DNA TGTGCCTCGGGACTAGCGATGACAGATACGCAGTATTTT. Translating it yields CASGLAMTDTQYF. Using reference TRBV9 and TRBJ2-3 for the parts outside the CDR3, the full variable domain is DSGVTQTPKHLITATGQRVTLRCSPRSGDLSVYWYQQSLDQGLQFLIQYYNGEERAKGNILERFSAQQFPDLHSELNLSSLELGDSALYFCASGLAMTDTQYFGPGTRLTVL.

The rearrangement joins TRBV20-1 to TRBJ1-5, with 9 nucleotides matching TRBD1. CDR1 and CDR2 (germline): DFQATT, SNEGSKA (reference sequence). The CDR3 has 16 residues. The junction had 9 bases not matched to a gene; V was cut back by 6 bases and J by 0 bases. Here the CDR3 DNA reads TGCAGTGCCAGTCCCGGGACAGGGTTTAGCAATCAGCCCCAGCATTTT. The encoded protein is CSASPGTGFSNQPQHF.

This clonotype turned up a few times. J is TRBJ2-7 and V is TRBV5-5, with 10 bases matching TRBD1. The CDR3 covers 15 residues. V dropped 4 bases and J dropped 0; count of bases not matched to a gene: 4. Germline CDR1 is SGHKS and CDR2 is YYEKEE (reference sequence). This CDR3 is CASSIDRGPSYEQYV. The CDR3 DNA follows: TGTGCCAGCAGCATTGACAGGGGGCCCTCCTACGAGCAGTACGTC.

This clonotype was observed at least ten times. The chain combines TRBV30 with TRBJ2-3, with D perhaps assigned TRBD1 or TRBD2 (5 bases each). CDR3 length: 15 amino acids. CDR1 and CDR2 from the germline V gene are GTSNPN and SVGIG (reference sequence). The V end was cut by 2 bases, the J end by 0 bases, with 12 bases between. The CDR3 sequence: CAWSRDGPSTDTQYF. The CDR3 nucleotides read TGTGCCTGGAGTAGGGACGGCCCTAGCACAGATACGCAGTATTTT.

The rearrangement uses TRBV6-2 or TRBV6-3 and TRBJ1-1; D is undetermined. The CDR3 extends over 15 amino acids. The ends were cut back, 7 bases at V and 2 bases at J, with 17 bases in the middle. Germline V CDR1 and CDR2: MNHEY, SVGEGT. CDR3 sequence (DNA): TGTGCCAGCATACTACACCCGGGAGCCAACACTGAAGCTTTCTTT. Protein product: CASILHPGANTEAFF.